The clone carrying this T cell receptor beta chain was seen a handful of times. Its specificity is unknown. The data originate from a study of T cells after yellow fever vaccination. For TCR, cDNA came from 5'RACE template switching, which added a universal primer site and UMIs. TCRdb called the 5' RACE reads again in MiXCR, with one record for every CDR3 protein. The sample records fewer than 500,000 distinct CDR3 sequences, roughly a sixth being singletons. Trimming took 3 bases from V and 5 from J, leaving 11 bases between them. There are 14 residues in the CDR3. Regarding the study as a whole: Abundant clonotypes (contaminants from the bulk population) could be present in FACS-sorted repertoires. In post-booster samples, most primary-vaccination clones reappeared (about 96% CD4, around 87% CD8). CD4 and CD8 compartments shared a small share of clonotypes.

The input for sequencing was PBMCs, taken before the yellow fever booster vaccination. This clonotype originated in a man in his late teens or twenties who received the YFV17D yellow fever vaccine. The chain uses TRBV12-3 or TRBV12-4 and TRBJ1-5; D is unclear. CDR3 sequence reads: CASSLGRAYQPQHF. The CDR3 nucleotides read TGTGCCAGCAGTTTGGGTAGGGCCTATCAGCCCCAGCATTTT.